Below are 27 T cell receptor beta chains sequenced from a single sample in a study of high-grade serous ovarian cancer treatment subgroups. Generated by immunoSEQ multiplex PCR, the TCRdb table keeps only in-frame clones and is missing some. The profile shows 3,000 to 3,500 clones, around four fifths of them singletons. Tumor tissue was taken before any definitive surgery or chemotherapy was given. The sequenced sample consisted of tumor tissue. The receptors were gathered from a human donor with high-grade serous ovarian cancer.

V usage is TRBV7-3 and J usage is TRBJ2-1, with 9 bases identical to TRBD1. V shed 5 bases and J 10 bases; nucleotides not matched to a gene: 15. Germline V CDR1 and CDR2: SGHTA, FQGTGA. The CDR3 runs 16 residues. CDR3 DNA sequence: TGTGCCAGCAGCCTAATAGCCGGACAGGGGAGAGGGGAGCAGTTCTTC. Its translation: CASSLIAGQGRGEQFF.

In this sample, this clone turned up once. V usage is TRBV7-9 and J usage is TRBJ2-3; 10 bases align to TRBD1. Germline CDR1 SEHNR, CDR2 FQNEAQ (reference sequence). There are 18 residues in the CDR3. With 7 bases clipped from V and 2 bases from J, the junction kept 15 bases outside the gene matches. DNA for the CDR3: TGTGCCAGCATCCAATGGGGTTGGACAGGGGGTTCCACAGATACGCAGTATTTT. The encoded protein is CASIQWGWTGGSTDTQYF.

The chain couples TRBV14 to TRBJ1-1; no clear D gene. The CDR3 runs to 13 residues. Germline V gives CDR1 SGHDN, CDR2 FVKESK. The V end was cut by 4 bases, the J end by 11 bases, with 17 bases between. CDR3 sequence (DNA): TGTGCCAGCAGCCTACGGGTAGCGGGCGAGGCTTTCTTT. This gives the protein CASSLRVAGEAFF.

The CDR3 sequence: CASRGLAGGGTGELFF. The CDR3 DNA reads as TGTGCCAGCAGGGGACTAGCGGGAGGTGGTACCGGGGAGCTGTTTTTT. The chain couples TRBV27 to TRBJ2-2, with 15 bases that match TRBD2. Per germline, CDR1 MNHEY and CDR2 SMNVEV (reference sequence). With 6 bases clipped from V and 5 bases from J, the junction kept 4 bases outside the gene matches. The CDR3 has 16 amino acids.

This sequence joins TRBV6-4 and TRBJ2-7, with D possibly matching TRBD1 (6 bases). The germline V and J ends were trimmed by 5 bases and 3 bases, with 14 bases remaining between them. CDR3 size: 14 residues. The germline CDR1 and CDR2 sequences are MRHNA and SNTAGT. CDR3 region: CASSYPTRGYEQYF. Written as DNA, the CDR3 is TGTGCCAGCAGTTACCCGACCAGGGGCTACGAGCAGTACTTC.

This clone was observed a single time. V usage is TRBV5-4 and J usage is TRBJ2-7; tentative D call: TRBD2 (5 bases). The CDR3 covers 18 residues. V lost 6 bases and J 2 bases, leaving 27 bases between the germline ends. From germline, CDR1 is SGHNT and CDR2 YYREEE (reference sequence). The CDR3 sequence is CASTSSRHSADGAYEQYF. CDR3 DNA: TGTGCCAGCACCTCGTCCCGACACTCAGCGGACGGGGCCTACGAGCAGTACTTC.

This chain links TRBV6-4 with TRBJ2-3; 10 bases are shared with TRBD2. Germline values: CDR1 MRHNA, CDR2 SNTAGT. V lost 0 bases and J lost 3; bases outside the gene matches: 3. The CDR3 runs 16 residues. The CDR3 spells CASSDSPSGSTDTQYF. The CDR3 DNA reads TGTGCCAGCAGTGACTCGCCTAGCGGGAGTACAGATACGCAGTATTTT.

V and J are TRBV5-1 and TRBJ2-1; TRBD2 aligns across 14 bases. CDR1 and CDR2 from the germline V gene are SGHRS and YFSETQ. The CDR3 sequence is 17 residues long. V trimming: 3 bases; J trimming: 4 bases; junction bases outside the gene matches: 6. Here the CDR3 DNA reads TGCGCCAGCAGCTCTGGACTAGCGGGAGGCCTTTACAATGAGCAGTTCTTC. Translating gives CASSSGLAGGLYNEQFF.

V is TRBV20-1 and J is TRBJ2-5; D remains unclear. This CDR3 has 11 residues. The V end lost 3 bases, the J end lost 6 bases, and 8 bases lay between the germline ends. Germline V gives CDR1 DFQATT, CDR2 SNEGSKA (reference sequence). CDR3 sequence reads: CSARSTKTQYF. The CDR3, as DNA: TGCAGTGCTAGGTCGACGAAGACCCAGTACTTC.

V gene TRBV2 combines with J gene TRBJ1-1; TRBD1 matches at 10 bases. The CDR3 is made up of 14 amino acids. Germline CDR1 SNHLY, CDR2 FYNNEI. Trimming took 5 bases from V and 2 from J; bases not matched to a gene: 2. The CDR3 sequence is CASSSTGGNTEAFF. DNA of the CDR3: TGTGCCAGCAGTTCGACAGGGGGCAACACTGAAGCTTTCTTT.

This clone is large by share. This chain joins TRBV6-6 and TRBJ2-7, with no clear D. Germline V gene data show CDR1 as MNHNY and CDR2 as SVGAGI (reference sequence). The CDR3 consists of 13 residues. Trimming shortened V by 0 bases and J by 0 bases, and 3 bases separated the two germline ends. Written as DNA, the CDR3 is TGTGCCAGCAGTTACTCCTACTCCTACGAGCAGTACTTC. It translates to CASSYSYSYEQYF.

The rearrangement links TRBV6-6 to TRBJ2-7; no clear D. The CDR3 runs to 14 residues. V was trimmed by 5 bases and J by 2 bases, leaving 13 bases between them. Germline V gene sequence: CDR1 MNHNY, CDR2 SVGAGI (reference sequence). CDR3 residues: CASSGLDEAYEQYF. In DNA form, the CDR3 reads TGTGCCAGCAGTGGGCTTGACGAGGCCTACGAGCAGTACTTC.

The CDR3 sequence is CASSEPGQNGNTIYF. The DNA of the CDR3 is TGTGCCAGCAGCGAGCCCGGACAGAACGGAAACACCATATATTTT. This rearrangement joins TRBV28 to TRBJ1-3; D is perhaps TRBD1 (6 bases). There are 15 residues in the CDR3. From germline, CDR1 is MDHEN and CDR2 SYDVKM. Between the trimmed V and J ends, which lost 6 bases and 4 bases, there was a span of 16 bases. Variable domain in full (rest from reference TRBV28 and TRBJ1-3): DVKVTQSSRYLVKRTGEKVFLECVQDMDHENMFWYRQDPGLGLRLIYFSYDVKMKEKGDIPEGYSVSREKKERFSLILESASTNQTSMYLCASSEPGQNGNTIYFGEGSWLTVV.

The V and J genes are TRBV15 and TRBJ1-3, with D uncertain. The CDR3 covers 15 residues. Between the trimmed V and J ends, which lost 0 bases and 0 bases, there was a span of 6 bases. CDR1 and CDR2 (germline): LNHNV, YYDKDF (reference sequence). The CDR3, as DNA: TGTGCCACCAGCAGAGATCCCATCTCTGGAAACACCATATATTTT. It translates to CATSRDPISGNTIYF.

This chain's CDR3 is CASRGVLNRGGQPQHF. The CDR3 DNA follows: TGCGCCAGCAGGGGGGTACTAAACAGGGGCGGTCAGCCCCAGCATTTT. This rearrangement joins TRBV10-1 to TRBJ1-5, with 7 bases aligning to TRBD1. Looked up from germline, CDR1 is WNHNN and CDR2 is SYGVQD (reference sequence). Germline trimming cut 6 bases from V and 6 bases from J; bases unmatched to any gene: 14. This CDR3 has 16 amino acids.

This chain connects TRBV27 to TRBJ2-2; a possible D gene is TRBD1 (5 bases). CDR3 size: 11 residues. From germline, CDR1 is MNHEY and CDR2 SMNVEV (reference sequence). The germline V and J ends were trimmed by 4 bases and 8 bases, with 5 bases remaining between them. This chain's CDR3 is CASSSGGELFF. The DNA of the CDR3 is TGTGCCAGCAGTTCAGGGGGGGAGCTGTTTTTT.

This clone appeared a single time. This rearrangement joins TRBV5-1 to TRBJ2-2; D gene unclear. The CDR3 consists of 14 residues. V was clipped by 0 bases and J by 7 bases, with 10 bases between them. The germline gives CDR1 SGHRS, CDR2 YFSETQ. CDR3 in DNA: TGCGCCAGCAGCTTGGCGGTTACTATCGGGGAGCTGTTTTTT. Its protein is CASSLAVTIGELFF.

The chain carries TRBV4-1 and TRBJ1-1; D is possibly TRBD1 (5 bases). V gave up 1 base and J gave up 7 bases, with 13 bases separating them. The CDR3 extends over 14 amino acids. Germline V lookup: CDR1 MGHRA, CDR2 YSYEKL. CDR3: CASSQGSRESEAFF. The CDR3 nucleotides read TGCGCCAGCAGCCAAGGTTCCAGGGAAAGTGAAGCTTTCTTT.

The rearrangement links TRBV2 to TRBJ2-7; a possible D gene is TRBD2 (6 bases). Looked up from germline, CDR1 is SNHLY and CDR2 is FYNNEI. Deletions cut 3 bases from V and 6 bases from J, with 15 bases between. This CDR3 is built from 14 residues. The CDR3 region has the DNA TGTGCCAGCAGTGAGGCGGGACCGAAGCTCGAGCAGTACTTC. It translates to CASSEAGPKLEQYF. Together with reference TRBV2 and TRBJ2-7, the CDR3 gives the full variable domain: EPEVTQTPSHQVTQMGQEVILRCVPISNHLYFYWYRQILGQKVEFLVSFYNNEISEKSEIFDDQFSVERPDGSNFTLKIRSTKLEDSAMYFCASSEAGPKLEQYFGPGTRLTVT.

V usage is TRBV7-8 and J usage is TRBJ1-5; 7 nucleotides agree with TRBD1. The V gene's germline CDR1 is SGHVS and CDR2 FQNEAQ. The V gene end was trimmed by 2 bases and the J gene end by 5 bases; junction bases not matched to a gene: 6. The CDR3 is 15 amino acids. CDR3 sequence reads: CASSLLQGPDQPQHF. In nucleotides, the CDR3 is TGTGCCAGCAGCTTATTACAGGGGCCGGATCAGCCCCAGCATTTT.

This chain uses TRBV19 with TRBJ1-1, with D perhaps matching TRBD1 (6 bases). CDR3 length equals 14 residues. In germline, CDR1 is LNHDA, CDR2 SQIVND (reference sequence). Trimming left V 6 bases short and J 3 bases short, with 14 bases between. The CDR3 loop reads CASRNRADDTEAFF. The CDR3 nucleotides are TGTGCCAGTAGGAACAGGGCGGATGACACTGAAGCTTTCTTT.

The chain employs TRBV7-9 and TRBJ1-2, with D maybe TRBD1 (5 bases). The CDR3 is 12 amino acids. The V end lost 4 bases, the J end lost 4 bases, and 7 bases lay between the germline ends. Germline V CDR1 and CDR2: SEHNR, FQNEAQ (reference sequence). CDR3 DNA: TGTGCCAGCAGCTCCGACAGCTATGGCTACACCTTC. This translates into CASSSDSYGYTF.

V and J are TRBV7-2 and TRBJ1-1; tentatively, D is TRBD1 (5 bases). The CDR3 covers 15 residues. The V and J ends lost 2 bases and 11 bases respectively, with 21 bases between them. In germline, CDR1 is SGHTA, CDR2 FQGNSA. The CDR3: CASSLPPMSGDVAFF. CDR3 DNA sequence: TGTGCCAGCAGCTTACCCCCCATGTCGGGGGACGTCGCTTTCTTT.

This clone appeared a single time. The rearrangement links TRBV19 to TRBJ2-5, with a weak D call TRBD2 (6 bases). V was cut by 0 bases and J by 5 bases, with 19 bases left in between. The germline gives CDR1 LNHDA, CDR2 SQIVND (reference sequence). The CDR3 totals 17 residues. This CDR3 is CASSIDGVGRGAETQYF. Written as DNA, the CDR3 is TGTGCCAGTAGTATAGATGGGGTCGGGAGAGGCGCGGAGACCCAGTACTTC.

The V call is TRBV10-3, the J call TRBJ2-3; 9 bases align to TRBD1. The V gene's germline CDR1 is ENHRY and CDR2 SYGVKD. CDR3 size: 14 residues. After removal of 2 bases from V and 6 bases from J, the junction contained 3 bases not matched to a gene. The CDR3: CAISEPGQGDTQYF. DNA of the CDR3: TGTGCCATCAGTGAGCCGGGACAGGGTGATACGCAGTATTTT.

The gene calls are TRBV27 and TRBJ2-1, with 7 nucleotides matching TRBD2. In germline, CDR1 is MNHEY, CDR2 SMNVEV (reference sequence). Trimming took 6 bases from V and 3 from J; bases not matched to a gene: 8. The CDR3 has 15 residues. CDR3 sequence (DNA): TGTGCCAGCAGCTCGACTAGCAATGGCTACAATGAGCAGTTCTTC. Its protein is CASSSTSNGYNEQFF.

This clone is labeled as large. V gene TRBV11-2 combines with J gene TRBJ2-4; tentatively, D is TRBD1 or TRBD2 (5 bases each). The CDR3 runs to 16 residues. Germline V gene data show CDR1 as SGHAT and CDR2 as FQNNGV. Trimming took off 3 bases at V and 3 bases at J, with 15 bases between the two ends. The CDR3 DNA reads as TGTGCCAGCAGCTTGGGACCCGACCTCGACAAAAACATTCAGTACTTC. Protein: CASSLGPDLDKNIQYF.